The next 17 T cell receptor beta chains were all read from a single sample in a study of human T cells and chemical hapten exposure. TCRdb re-analysed the RACE reads in MiXCR, keeping a single row per CDR3 protein. The data hold 350,000 to 400,000 distinct CDR3 sequences, with under 6.5% observed a single time. The time point: patch test 2, 6 weeks after DPC sensitization. Treatment specified: therapeutic diphenylcyclopropenone sensitization with weekly scalp DPC. The sequencing used whole blood, collected in connection with sensitization to the hapten diphenylcyclopropenone (DPC). These receptors all stem from a woman aged 18 to 35 with alopecia areata. Some clones in this sample may be carry-over from other donors' samples.

Only a few counts were recorded for this clonotype. CDR3 nucleotides: TGTGCCAGCCGCGCATTTCTAGCTAACTATGGCTACACCTTC. Translated: CASRAFLANYGYTF. This sequence joins TRBV28 and TRBJ1-2; no reliable D call. V lost 8 bases, J lost 0 bases, and 13 bases lay in between. The CDR3 sequence is 14 residues long. Per germline, CDR1 MDHEN and CDR2 SYDVKM.

This clonotype was counted many times. The chain is built from TRBV12-5 and TRBJ2-3, with D possibly being TRBD1 or TRBD2 (5 bases each). Trimming stripped 6 bases from V and 2 bases from J, with 18 bases between. The CDR3 is made up of 16 amino acids. Germline CDR1 is LGHNT and CDR2 is FRNRAP. CDR3 in DNA: TGTGCTAGTGGCCCCGGGACCTCAGACATCACAGATACGCAGTATTTT. Residues: CASGPGTSDITDTQYF.

This clonotype was detected many times. The chain recombines TRBV6-5 with TRBJ2-6; 8 nucleotides align to TRBD2. From germline, CDR1 is MNHEY and CDR2 SVGAGI. J gave up 0 bases and V 0 bases, and 4 bases lay outside the gene matches. This CDR3 region has 18 residues. DNA for the CDR3: TGTGCCAGCAGTTACTCGGCGGGGGGCCGCTCTGGGGCCAACGTCCTGACTTTC. Its protein is CASSYSAGGRSGANVLTF.

The genes are TRBV5-1 and TRBJ1-2; 9 bases fit TRBD1. CDR3 length: 14 amino acids. The germline V gene has CDR1 SGHRS and CDR2 YFSETQ. The V and J ends lost 3 bases and 8 bases, in that order; junction bases with no gene match: 8. The CDR3 DNA follows: TGCGCCAGCAGCTGGGAGGGACAGGGTAACGGCTACACCTTC. Translating gives CASSWEGQGNGYTF.

This clonotype came up many times. The V call is TRBV7-3, the J call TRBJ2-5; either TRBD1 or TRBD2 may fit D (7 bases each). The germline gives CDR1 SGHTA, CDR2 FQGTGA. The CDR3 length is 15 residues. With 3 bases removed from V and 2 bases from J, the gap between germline ends came to 13 bases. CDR3 in amino acids: CASSLGGTAQETQYF. In DNA, the CDR3 is TGTGCCAGCAGCTTGGGGGGGACAGCTCAAGAGACCCAGTACTTC.

At least ten counts were recorded for this clonotype. The chain has TRBV27 and TRBJ1-2; D is ambiguous. Trimming removed 5 bases from V and 7 bases from J, with 11 bases in between. The CDR3 spans 12 residues. Per germline, CDR1 MNHEY and CDR2 SMNVEV (reference sequence). The CDR3 protein is CASSPDDTGYTF. The CDR3 nucleotides are TGTGCCAGCAGTCCGGATGATACTGGCTACACCTTC.

This clonotype was recorded at least ten times. V gene TRBV7-2 combines with J gene TRBJ1-3; D ambiguous. V was trimmed by 3 bases and J by 0 bases, leaving 9 bases between them. CDR1 and CDR2 (germline): SGHTA, FQGNSA. This CDR3 region has 15 residues. The CDR3 here is CASSFIPGSGNTIYF. CDR3 nucleotide sequence: TGTGCCAGCAGCTTTATACCGGGCTCTGGAAACACCATATATTTT.

The CDR3 DNA reads TGTGCCAGCAGCTTGGACAGGGCGGGCCGGGAGCTGTTTTTT. This translates into CASSLDRAGRELFF. The chain joins TRBV5-4 to TRBJ2-2; D is possibly TRBD1 (6 bases). V shed 0 bases and J shed 9 bases, with 12 bases lying between them. Germline V gives CDR1 SGHNT, CDR2 YYREEE (reference sequence). This CDR3 has 14 amino acids. The full variable domain, in which reference TRBV5-4 and TRBJ2-2 provide the parts outside the CDR3, is ETGVTQSPTHLIKTRGQQVTLRCSSQSGHNTVSWYQQALGQGPQFIFQYYREEENGRGNFPPRFSGLQFPNYSSELNVNALELDDSALYLCASSLDRAGRELFFGEGSRLTVL.

This clonotype appeared a few times. V and J are TRBV29-1 and TRBJ2-3; 7 bases align to TRBD1. This CDR3 is built from 14 residues. Trimming at V came to 6 bases and at J to 2 bases, leaving 8 bases not matched to a gene. The germline gives CDR1 SQVTM, CDR2 ANQGSEA. CDR3 sequence: CSVKTGAATDTQYF. In nucleotides, the CDR3 is TGCAGCGTCAAAACAGGGGCTGCCACAGATACGCAGTATTTT.

The chain couples TRBV7-2 to TRBJ2-7; weak D call: TRBD1 (5 bases). Trimming took off 9 bases at V and 2 bases at J, with 20 bases between the two ends. Germline V lookup: CDR1 SGHTA, CDR2 FQGNSA. The CDR3 is 15 amino acids. CDR3: CARLPQGPPTYEQYF. CDR3 bases: TGTGCCAGACTTCCGCAGGGTCCCCCTACCTACGAGCAGTACTTC.

This sequence joins TRBV19 and TRBJ2-1; D not certain. The CDR3 is 15 amino acids. The germline CDR1 and CDR2 sequences are LNHDA and SQIVND (reference sequence). The germline V and J ends were trimmed by 6 bases and 2 bases, with 14 bases remaining between them. The CDR3 bases are TGTGCCAGTAGCCTTCTGGCCCCTACCTACAATGAGCAGTTCTTC. Translation gives CASSLLAPTYNEQFF.

This clonotype was counted only a few times. The rearrangement uses TRBV4-2 and TRBJ2-5; a weak D match, TRBD1 (7 bases). The CDR3 length is 15 residues. With 6 bases removed from V and 1 base from J, the gap between germline ends came to 15 bases. Germline CDR1 and CDR2: LGHNA and YNFKEQ. This CDR3 is CASRGGQTVQETQYF. In nucleotides, the CDR3 is TGTGCCAGCAGGGGGGGACAGACCGTCCAAGAGACCCAGTACTTC.

The J gene is TRBJ2-2, the V gene TRBV7-3; D uncertain. The V gene lost 6 bases and the J gene lost 7 bases, with 9 bases spanning the gap. This CDR3 contains 12 residues. Germline lookup yields CDR1 SGHTA and CDR2 FQGTGA. The CDR3 loop reads CASSRAGGELFF. In DNA, the CDR3 is TGTGCCAGCAGTCGTGCCGGCGGGGAGCTGTTTTTT.

This clonotype has more than one count but fewer than ten. This chain uses TRBV4-1 with TRBJ2-5, with D possibly matching TRBD2 (5 bases). Germline CDR1 MGHRA, CDR2 YSYEKL. The CDR3 spans 13 residues. Trimming removed 0 bases from V and 9 bases from J, with 11 bases in between. This CDR3 is CASSQDQRAAQYF. In nucleotides, the CDR3 is TGCGCCAGCAGCCAAGACCAGAGGGCGGCCCAGTACTTC.

This clonotype was detected ten times or more. V is TRBV27 and J is TRBJ1-5; TRBD1 is a possible D gene (6 bases). The CDR3 is 16 residues long. The V gene's germline CDR1 is MNHEY and CDR2 SMNVEV (reference sequence). Trimming took 0 bases from V and 2 from J, leaving 11 bases between them. The CDR3 loop reads CASSLSGGARNQPQHF. CDR3 coding DNA: TGTGCCAGCAGTTTATCCGGGGGGGCGCGCAATCAGCCCCAGCATTTT.

In this sample, this clonotype turned up many times. This chain joins TRBV12-3 or TRBV12-4 and TRBJ1-4; D is uncertain. The germline V and J ends were trimmed by 3 bases and 7 bases, with 21 bases remaining between them. This CDR3 region has 17 residues. The chain's CDR3 is CASSFAPRHARSEKLFF. The CDR3 region has the DNA TGTGCCAGCAGTTTTGCCCCTAGACACGCCCGGAGTGAAAAACTGTTTTTT.

This clonotype was observed at least ten times. J is TRBJ1-1 and V is TRBV9; D remains unclear. Germline V gene sequence: CDR1 SGDLS, CDR2 YYNGEE. This CDR3 has 16 amino acids. Between the trimmed V and J ends, which lost 0 bases and 4 bases, there was a span of 16 bases. The CDR3 DNA reads as TGTGCCAGCAGCGTAGAACCGGTCGGGGTTCGCACTGAAGCTTTCTTT. Residues: CASSVEPVGVRTEAFF.